This T cell receptor beta chain was sequenced during a study of T cells in Graves' hyperthyroidism and ophthalmopathy. Whole-study context: Blood from the periphery was taken at initial diagnosis, before any treatment.

Calling Graves' hyperthyroidism stable meant ophthalmopathy did not progress within 18 months. Recently diagnosed hyperthyroidism of less than 2 months' duration affected patients aged 18 to 65. Study observations and caveats: Ophthalmopathy, which appeared later, was predicted by the model a median roughly 6.6 months before onset.

Between the trimmed V and J ends, which lost 4 bases and 3 bases, there was a span of 19 bases. This CDR3 region has 17 residues. Looked up from germline, CDR1 is LGHDT and CDR2 is YNNKEL (reference sequence). Researchers took RNA transcripts and amplified the TCR beta CDR3 regions from them. The TCR CDR3 first-round RT-PCR relied on the HTBI primer set. TCRdb independently ran MiXCR on the multiplex PCR reads; one entry per CDR3 protein. The sample has roughly 660,000 distinct CDR3 sequences; 17% are singletons. As regards this clonotype: Its antigen remains unknown.

V is TRBV3-1 and J is TRBJ2-4, with a tentative D call TRBD2 (6 bases). The sequence was obtained from a man aged 50 to 60 with Graves' hyperthyroidism. The sample consisted of blood. This CDR3 is CASSPRRSTGDKNIQYF. The CDR3, as DNA: TGTGCCAGCAGCCCCCGCAGGTCTACGGGGGACAAAAACATTCAGTACTTC.